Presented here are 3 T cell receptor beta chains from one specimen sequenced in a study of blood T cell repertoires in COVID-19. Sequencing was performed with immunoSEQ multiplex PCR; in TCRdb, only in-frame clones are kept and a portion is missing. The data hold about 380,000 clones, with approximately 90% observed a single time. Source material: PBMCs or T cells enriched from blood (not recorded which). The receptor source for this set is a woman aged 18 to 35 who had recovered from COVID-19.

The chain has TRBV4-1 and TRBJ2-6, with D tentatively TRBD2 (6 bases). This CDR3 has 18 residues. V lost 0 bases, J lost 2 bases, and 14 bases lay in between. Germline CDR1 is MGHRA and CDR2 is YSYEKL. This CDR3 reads CASSQDQGGWAGANVLTF. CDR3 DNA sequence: TGCGCCAGCAGCCAAGATCAAGGAGGGTGGGCTGGGGCCAACGTCCTGACTTTC.

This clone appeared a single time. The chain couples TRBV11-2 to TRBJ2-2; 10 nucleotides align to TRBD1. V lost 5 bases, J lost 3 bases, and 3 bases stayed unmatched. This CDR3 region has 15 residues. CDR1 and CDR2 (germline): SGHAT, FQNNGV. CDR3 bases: TGTGCCAGCAGCCCGACAGGGGGCGACACCGGGGAGCTGTTTTTT. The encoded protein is CASSPTGGDTGELFF.

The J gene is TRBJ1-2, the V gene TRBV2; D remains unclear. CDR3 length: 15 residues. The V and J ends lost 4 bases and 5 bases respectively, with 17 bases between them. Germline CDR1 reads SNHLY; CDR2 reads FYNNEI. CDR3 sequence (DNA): TGTGCCAGCAGTGGCCGGGTCCCGGTTTCATATGGCTACACCTTC. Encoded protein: CASSGRVPVSYGYTF.